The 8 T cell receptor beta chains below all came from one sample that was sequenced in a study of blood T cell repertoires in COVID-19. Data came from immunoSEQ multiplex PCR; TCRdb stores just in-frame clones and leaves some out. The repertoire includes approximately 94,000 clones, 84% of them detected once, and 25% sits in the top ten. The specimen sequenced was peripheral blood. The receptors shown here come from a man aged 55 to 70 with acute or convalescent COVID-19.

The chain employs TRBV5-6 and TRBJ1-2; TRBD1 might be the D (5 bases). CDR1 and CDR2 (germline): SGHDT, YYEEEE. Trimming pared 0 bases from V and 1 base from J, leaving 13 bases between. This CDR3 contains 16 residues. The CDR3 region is CASSLVRRGINYGYTF. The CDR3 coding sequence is TGTGCCAGCAGCTTGGTTCGCCGGGGGATTAACTATGGCTACACCTTC. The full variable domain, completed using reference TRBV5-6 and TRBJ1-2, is DAGVTQSPTHLIKTRGQQVTLRCSPKSGHDTVSWYQQALGQGPQFIFQYYEEEERQRGNFPDRFSGHQFPNYSSELNVNALLLGDSALYLCASSLVRRGINYGYTFGSGTRLTVV.

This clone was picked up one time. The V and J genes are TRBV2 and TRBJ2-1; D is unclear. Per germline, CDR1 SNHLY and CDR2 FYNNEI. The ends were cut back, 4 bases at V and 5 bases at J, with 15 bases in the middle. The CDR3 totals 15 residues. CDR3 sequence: CASSVFGLPNNEQFF. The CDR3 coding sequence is TGTGCCAGCAGTGTCTTTGGGCTACCGAACAATGAGCAGTTCTTC.

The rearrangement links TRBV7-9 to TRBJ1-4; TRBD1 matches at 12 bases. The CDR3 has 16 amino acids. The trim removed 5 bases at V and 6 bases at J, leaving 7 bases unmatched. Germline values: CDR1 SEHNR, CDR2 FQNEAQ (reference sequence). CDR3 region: CASSTGDRGLDEKLFF. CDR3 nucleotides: TGTGCCAGCAGCACGGGGGACAGGGGGCTTGATGAAAAACTGTTTTTT.

CDR3 in DNA: TGTGCCAGCAAACCCATTGGGACAAGCAATCAGCCCCAGCATTTT. This sequence encodes CASKPIGTSNQPQHF. The chain employs TRBV2 and TRBJ1-5; D is possibly TRBD1 (6 bases). The CDR3 extends over 15 amino acids. V dropped 7 bases and J dropped 1 base, with 14 bases sitting between them. The germline V gene has CDR1 SNHLY and CDR2 FYNNEI.

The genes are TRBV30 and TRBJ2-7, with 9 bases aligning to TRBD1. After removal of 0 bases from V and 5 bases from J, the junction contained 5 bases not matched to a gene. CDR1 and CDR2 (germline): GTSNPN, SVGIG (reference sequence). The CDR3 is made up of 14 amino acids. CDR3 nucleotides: TGTGCCTGGAGTGTAGGGACAGGGAAGAACGAGCAGTACTTC. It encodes CAWSVGTGKNEQYF.

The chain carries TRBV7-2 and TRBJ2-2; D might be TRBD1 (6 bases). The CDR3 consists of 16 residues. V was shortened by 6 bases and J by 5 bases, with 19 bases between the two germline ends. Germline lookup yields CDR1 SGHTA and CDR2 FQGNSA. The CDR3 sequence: CASRQLGAIVTGELFF. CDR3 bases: TGTGCCAGCAGGCAACTGGGGGCAATTGTTACCGGGGAGCTGTTTTTT.

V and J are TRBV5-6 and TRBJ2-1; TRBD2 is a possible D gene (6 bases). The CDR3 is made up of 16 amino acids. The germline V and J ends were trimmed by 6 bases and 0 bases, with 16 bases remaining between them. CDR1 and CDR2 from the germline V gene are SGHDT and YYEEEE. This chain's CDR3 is CASNTGAGSSYNEQFF. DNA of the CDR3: TGTGCCAGCAATACCGGGGCGGGGAGCTCCTACAATGAGCAGTTCTTC.

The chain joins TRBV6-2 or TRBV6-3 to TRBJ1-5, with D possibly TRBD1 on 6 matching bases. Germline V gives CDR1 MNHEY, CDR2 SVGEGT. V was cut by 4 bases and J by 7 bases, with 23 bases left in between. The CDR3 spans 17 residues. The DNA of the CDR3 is TGTGCCAGCAGTTCCCCTACGGAACAGGGCTGGGGACAGCCCCAGCATTTT. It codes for CASSSPTEQGWGQPQHF.